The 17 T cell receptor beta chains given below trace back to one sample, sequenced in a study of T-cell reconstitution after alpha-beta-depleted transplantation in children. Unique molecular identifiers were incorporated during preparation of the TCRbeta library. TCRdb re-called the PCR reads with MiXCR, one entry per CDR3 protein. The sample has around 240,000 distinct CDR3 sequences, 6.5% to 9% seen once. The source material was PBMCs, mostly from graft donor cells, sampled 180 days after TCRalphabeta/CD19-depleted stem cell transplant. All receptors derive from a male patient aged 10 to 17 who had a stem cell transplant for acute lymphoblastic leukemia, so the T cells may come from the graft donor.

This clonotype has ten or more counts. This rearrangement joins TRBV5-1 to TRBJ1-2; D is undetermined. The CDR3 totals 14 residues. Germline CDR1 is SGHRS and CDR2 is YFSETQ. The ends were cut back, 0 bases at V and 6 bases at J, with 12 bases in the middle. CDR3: CASSLDRRQHGYTF. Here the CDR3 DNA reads TGCGCCAGCAGCTTGGATCGCAGGCAACATGGCTACACCTTC.

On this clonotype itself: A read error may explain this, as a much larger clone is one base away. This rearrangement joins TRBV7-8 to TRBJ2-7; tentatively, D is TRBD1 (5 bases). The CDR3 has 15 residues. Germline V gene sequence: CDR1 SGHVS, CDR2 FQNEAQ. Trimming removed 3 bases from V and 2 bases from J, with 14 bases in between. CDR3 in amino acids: CASSFRVRVTYEQYF. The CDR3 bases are TGTGCCAGCAGCTTCAGGGTCAGGGTGACCTACGAGCAGTACTTC. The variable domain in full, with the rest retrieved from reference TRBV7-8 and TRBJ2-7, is GAGVSQSPRYKVAKRGQDVALRCDPISGHVSLFWYQQALGQGPEFLTYFQNEAQLDKSGLPSDRFFAERPEGSVSTLKIQRTQQEDSAVYLCASSFRVRVTYEQYFGPGTRLTVT.

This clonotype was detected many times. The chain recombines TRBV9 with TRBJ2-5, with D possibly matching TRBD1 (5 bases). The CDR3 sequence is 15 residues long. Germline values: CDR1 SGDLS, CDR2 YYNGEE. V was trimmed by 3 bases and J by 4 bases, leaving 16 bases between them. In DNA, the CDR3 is TGTGCCAGCAGCGAGGGGATTCAAGGGGCAGAGACCCAGTACTTC. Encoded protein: CASSEGIQGAETQYF.

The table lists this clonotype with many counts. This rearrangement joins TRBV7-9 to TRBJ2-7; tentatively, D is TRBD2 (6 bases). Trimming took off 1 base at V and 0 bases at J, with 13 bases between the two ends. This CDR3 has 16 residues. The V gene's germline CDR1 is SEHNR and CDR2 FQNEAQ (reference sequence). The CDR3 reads CASSLVGLALSYEQYF. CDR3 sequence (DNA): TGTGCCAGCAGCTTAGTTGGGCTAGCGCTCTCCTACGAGCAGTACTTC.

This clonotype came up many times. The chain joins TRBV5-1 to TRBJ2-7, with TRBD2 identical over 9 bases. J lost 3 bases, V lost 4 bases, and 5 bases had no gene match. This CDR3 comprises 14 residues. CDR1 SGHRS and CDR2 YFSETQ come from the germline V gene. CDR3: CASSAGLALYEQYF. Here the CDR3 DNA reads TGCGCCAGCAGCGCGGGACTAGCACTCTACGAGCAGTACTTC.

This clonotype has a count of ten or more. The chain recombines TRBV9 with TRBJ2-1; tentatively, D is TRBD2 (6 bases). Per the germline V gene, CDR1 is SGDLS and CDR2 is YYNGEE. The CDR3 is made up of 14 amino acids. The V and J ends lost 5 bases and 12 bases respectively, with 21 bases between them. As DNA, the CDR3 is TGTGCCAGCAGTGGGGGGTCCTACCGTACGGGGCAGTTCTTC. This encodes CASSGGSYRTGQFF.

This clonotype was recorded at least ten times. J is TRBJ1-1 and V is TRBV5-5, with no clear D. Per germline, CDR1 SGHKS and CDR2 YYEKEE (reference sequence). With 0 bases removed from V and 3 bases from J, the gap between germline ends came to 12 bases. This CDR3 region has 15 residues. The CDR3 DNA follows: TGTGCCAGCAGCTTGGAAGGAGGCGGCCACACTGAAGCTTTCTTT. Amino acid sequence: CASSLEGGGHTEAFF.

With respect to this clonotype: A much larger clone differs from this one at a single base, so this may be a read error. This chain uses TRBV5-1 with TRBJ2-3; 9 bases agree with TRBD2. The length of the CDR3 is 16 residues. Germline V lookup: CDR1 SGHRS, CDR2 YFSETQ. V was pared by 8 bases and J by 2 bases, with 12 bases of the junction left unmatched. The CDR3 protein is CARRAAGGVLTDTQYF. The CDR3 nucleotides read TGCGCCAGAAGGGCAGCGGGAGGAGTCCTCACAGATACGCAGTATTTT.

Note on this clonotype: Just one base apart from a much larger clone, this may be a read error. CDR3 nucleotide sequence: TGCGCCAGCAGCCAATTCGAACAGGGTGGAGATACGCAGTATTTT. It yields the protein CASSQFEQGGDTQYF. The genes are TRBV4-3 and TRBJ2-3; a possible D gene is TRBD1 (6 bases). This CDR3 has 15 residues. Germline CDR1 is LGHNA and CDR2 is YSLEER. V gave up 2 bases and J gave up 5 bases, with 14 bases separating them.

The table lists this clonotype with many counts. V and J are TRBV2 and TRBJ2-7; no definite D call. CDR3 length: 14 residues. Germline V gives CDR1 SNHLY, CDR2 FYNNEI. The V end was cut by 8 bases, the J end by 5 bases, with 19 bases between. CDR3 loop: CASLPTETGHEQYF. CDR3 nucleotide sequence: TGTGCCAGCCTTCCGACGGAAACGGGCCACGAGCAGTACTTC.

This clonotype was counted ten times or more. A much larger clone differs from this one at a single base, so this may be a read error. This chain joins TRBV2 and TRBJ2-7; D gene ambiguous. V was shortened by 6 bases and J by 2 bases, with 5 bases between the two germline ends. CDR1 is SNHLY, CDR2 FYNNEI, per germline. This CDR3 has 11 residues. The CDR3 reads CASSYPYEQYF. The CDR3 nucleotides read TGTGCCAGCAGCTACCCCTACGAGCAGTACTTC.

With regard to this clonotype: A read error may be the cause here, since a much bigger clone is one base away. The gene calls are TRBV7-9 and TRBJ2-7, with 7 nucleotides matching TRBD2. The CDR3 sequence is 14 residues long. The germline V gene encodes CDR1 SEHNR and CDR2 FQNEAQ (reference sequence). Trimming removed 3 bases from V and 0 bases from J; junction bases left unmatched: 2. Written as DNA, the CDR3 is TGTGCCAGCAGCTTTGAGCGGGACTCCTACGAGCAGTACTTC. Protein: CASSFERDSYEQYF.

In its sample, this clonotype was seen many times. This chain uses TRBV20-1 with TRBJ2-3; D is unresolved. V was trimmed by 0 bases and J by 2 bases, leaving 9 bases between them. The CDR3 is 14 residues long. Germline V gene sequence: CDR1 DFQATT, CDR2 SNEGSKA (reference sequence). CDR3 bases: TGCAGTGCTAGAGATAACCGGGTCACAGATACGCAGTATTTT. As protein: CSARDNRVTDTQYF.

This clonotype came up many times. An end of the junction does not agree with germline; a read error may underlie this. CDR3 protein: CASSPLADTQYF. The CDR3 DNA is TGCGCCAGCAGCCCCCTCGCAGATACGCAGTATTTT. This sequence joins TRBV7-9 and TRBJ2-3; D gene ambiguous. Germline CDR1 is SEHNR and CDR2 is FQNEAQ (reference sequence). The CDR3 consists of 12 residues.

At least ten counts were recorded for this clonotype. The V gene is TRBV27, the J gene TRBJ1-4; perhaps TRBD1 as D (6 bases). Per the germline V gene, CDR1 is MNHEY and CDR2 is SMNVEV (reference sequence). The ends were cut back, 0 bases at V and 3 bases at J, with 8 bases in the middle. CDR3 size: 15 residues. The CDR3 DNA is TGTGCCAGCAGTTTATCGGGGGCGCCTAATGAAAAACTGTTTTTT. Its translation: CASSLSGAPNEKLFF. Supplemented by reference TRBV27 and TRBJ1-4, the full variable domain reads EAQVTQNPRYLITVTGKKLTVTCSQNMNHEYMSWYRQDPGLGLRQIYYSMNVEVTDKGDVPEGYKVSRKEKRNFPLILESPSPNQTSLYFCASSLSGAPNEKLFFGSGTQLSVL.

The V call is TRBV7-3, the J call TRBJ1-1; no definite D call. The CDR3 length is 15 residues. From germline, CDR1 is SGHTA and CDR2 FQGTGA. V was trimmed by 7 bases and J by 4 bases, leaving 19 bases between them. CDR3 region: CASTPPGIRTTEAFF. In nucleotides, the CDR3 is TGTGCCAGCACCCCCCCGGGGATCCGAACCACTGAAGCTTTCTTT.

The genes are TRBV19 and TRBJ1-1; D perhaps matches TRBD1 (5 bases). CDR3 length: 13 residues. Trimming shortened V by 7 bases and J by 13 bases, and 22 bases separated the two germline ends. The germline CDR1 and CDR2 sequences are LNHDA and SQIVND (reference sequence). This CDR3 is CASIPGTGRRGFF. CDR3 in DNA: TGTGCCAGTATCCCTGGGACGGGACGAAGAGGTTTCTTT.